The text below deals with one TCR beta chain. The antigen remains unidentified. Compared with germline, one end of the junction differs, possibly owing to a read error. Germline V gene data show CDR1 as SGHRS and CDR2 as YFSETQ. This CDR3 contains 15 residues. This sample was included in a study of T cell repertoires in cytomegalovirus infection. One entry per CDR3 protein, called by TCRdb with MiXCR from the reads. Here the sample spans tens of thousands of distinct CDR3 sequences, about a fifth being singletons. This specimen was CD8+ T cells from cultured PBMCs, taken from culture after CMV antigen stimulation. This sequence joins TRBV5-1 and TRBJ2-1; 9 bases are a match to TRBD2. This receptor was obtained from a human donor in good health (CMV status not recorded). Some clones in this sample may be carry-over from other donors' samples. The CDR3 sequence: CASYTTSGPYNEQFF. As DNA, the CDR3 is TGCGCCAGTTACACGACTAGCGGCCCCTATAATGAGCAGTTCTTC.